This is a list of T cell receptor beta chains from one sample in a study of T cell changes during pregnancy in multiple sclerosis. Repertoires were generated with immunoSEQ multiplex PCR, while TCRdb's copy carries only in-frame clones and drops some. The sample yields about 75,000 clones, around 94% seen once. The sample consisted of CD4+ T cells from peripheral blood mononuclear cells, taken after pregnancy. The receptors shown here come from a female donor with multiple sclerosis, enrolled in a pregnancy study. Each CDR3 is given with its conserved first and last residue. The order of the fields is V gene, D gene, J gene, clone size, CDR3 protein, CDR3 DNA. D genes are given only for firm matches. A clone size is listed for some rows: how often the clone was seen (once, few, many), or a class if it is expanded.

V: TRBV6-1
D: TRBD1
J: TRBJ1-1
size: once
CDR3: CATDRAKDTEAFF
DNA: TGTGCCACCGACAGGGCCAAGGACACTGAAGCTTTCTTT

V: TRBV7-6
D: .
J: TRBJ2-2
size: once
CDR3: CASSSSLILQAPNTGELFF
DNA: TGTGCCAGCAGCTCTTCACTGATCCTACAGGCTCCGAACACCGGGGAGCTGTTTTTT

V: TRBV4-1
D: TRBD2
J: TRBJ2-5
size: .
CDR3: CASSQEQAGAFETQYF
DNA: TGCGCCAGCAGCCAAGAGCAAGCGGGAGCTTTTGAGACCCAGTACTTC

V: TRBV6-5
D: .
J: TRBJ1-1
size: .
CDR3: CASSENLNTEAFF
DNA: TGTGCCAGCAGTGAAAACTTGAACACTGAAGCTTTCTTT

V: TRBV10-3
D: .
J: TRBJ2-1
size: .
CDR3: CAISGRAGTQADNEQFF
DNA: TGTGCCATCAGTGGTCGCGCGGGGACCCAGGCGGACAATGAGCAGTTCTTC

V: TRBV10-1
D: TRBD2
J: TRBJ2-5
size: .
CDR3: CASRVRLGLAEETQYF
DNA: TGCGCCAGCAGGGTTCGATTGGGACTAGCGGAAGAGACCCAGTACTTC

V: TRBV7-2
D: .
J: TRBJ2-7
size: .
CDR3: CASSYSPGSYEQYF
DNA: TGTGCCAGCAGCTACTCCCCGGGCTCCTACGAGCAGTACTTC

V: TRBV10-3
D: TRBD2
J: TRBJ2-3
size: once
CDR3: CAGASLGGSDTQYF
DNA: TGTGCCGGGGCGAGTTTGGGGGGGTCAGATACGCAGTATTTT

V: TRBV7-6
D: .
J: TRBJ2-5
size: .
CDR3: CASSSDWRDGETQYF
DNA: TGTGCCAGCAGCTCCGATTGGAGGGATGGGGAGACCCAGTACTTC

V: TRBV28
D: .
J: TRBJ1-4
size: .
CDR3: CARVQGATNEKLFF
DNA: TGTGCCAGAGTCCAGGGTGCAACTAATGAAAAACTGTTTTTT

V: TRBV7-3
D: TRBD2
J: TRBJ2-7
size: .
CDR3: CASSLGGGSYEQYF
DNA: TGTGCCAGCAGCTTAGGGGGGGGGTCCTACGAGCAGTACTTC

V: TRBV5-4
D: .
J: TRBJ2-3
size: .
CDR3: CASSVPGLLVRDTQYF
DNA: TGTGCCAGCAGCGTACCGGGACTGCTAGTTCGCGATACGCAGTATTTT

V: TRBV5-4
D: .
J: TRBJ2-4
size: .
CDR3: CASSLGSSASWDIQYF
DNA: TGTGCCAGCAGCTTGGGATCTAGCGCGTCGTGGGACATTCAGTACTTC

V: TRBV7-2
D: TRBD2
J: TRBJ2-5
size: .
CDR3: CASSQGASSGREETQYF
DNA: TGTGCCAGCAGCCAGGGGGCGTCTAGCGGGAGGGAAGAGACCCAGTACTTC

V: TRBV19
D: .
J: TRBJ2-1
size: .
CDR3: CASSIRDSSYNEQFF
DNA: TGTGCCAGTAGTATCCGCGATAGCTCCTACAATGAGCAGTTCTTC

V: TRBV28
D: .
J: TRBJ2-2
size: .
CDR3: CASSLRTGELFF
DNA: TGTGCCAGCAGTTTACGGACCGGGGAGCTGTTTTTT

V: TRBV5-1
D: .
J: TRBJ2-2
size: few
CDR3: CASSGSTGNTGELFF
DNA: TGCGCCAGCAGCGGATCGACAGGGAACACCGGGGAGCTGTTTTTT

V: TRBV28
D: .
J: TRBJ2-2
size: .
CDR3: CASSYETGELFF
DNA: TGTGCCAGCAGTTACGAGACCGGGGAGCTGTTTTTT

V: TRBV7-9
D: TRBD1
J: TRBJ2-5
size: .
CDR3: CASSLAQGVGETQYF
DNA: TGTGCCAGCAGCTTAGCGCAGGGGGTCGGAGAGACCCAGTACTTC

V: TRBV18
D: .
J: TRBJ1-4
size: .
CDR3: CASSPVVSGTNEKLFF
DNA: TGTGCCAGCTCACCAGTCGTCTCGGGGACTAATGAAAAACTGTTTTTT

V: TRBV2
D: .
J: TRBJ2-4
size: .
CDR3: CASSVIRGAKNIQYF
DNA: TGTGCCAGCAGTGTCATAAGGGGGGCCAAAAACATTCAGTACTTC

V: TRBV9
D: TRBD1
J: TRBJ2-1
size: .
CDR3: CASSASGQGLHEQFF
DNA: TGTGCCAGCAGCGCGTCGGGACAGGGTTTGCATGAGCAGTTCTTC

V: TRBV29-1
D: .
J: TRBJ1-1
size: .
CDR3: CSVGGAQMAEAFF
DNA: TGCAGCGTTGGGGGCGCCCAAATGGCTGAAGCTTTCTTT

V: TRBV18
D: TRBD2
J: TRBJ2-3
size: .
CDR3: CASSPLAGGPTDTQYF
DNA: TGTGCCAGCTCACCACTAGCGGGAGGGCCCACAGATACGCAGTATTTT

V: TRBV7-2
D: TRBD1
J: TRBJ1-2
size: .
CDR3: CASSPYSRGRDGYTF
DNA: TGTGCCAGCAGCCCATACTCTAGGGGGCGTGATGGCTACACCTTC

V: TRBV5-4
D: .
J: TRBJ1-2
size: .
CDR3: CASSTPNRANYGYTF
DNA: TGTGCCAGCAGCACCCCGAATAGAGCTAACTATGGCTACACCTTC

V: TRBV2
D: TRBD1
J: TRBJ2-7
size: .
CDR3: CASSETGVPPSEQYF
DNA: TGTGCCAGCAGTGAAACAGGGGTCCCTCCCAGCGAGCAGTACTTC

V: TRBV6-1
D: .
J: TRBJ1-1
size: .
CDR3: CASSERPRLDTEAFF
DNA: TGTGCCAGCAGTGAAAGGCCCCGACTAGACACTGAAGCTTTCTTT

V: TRBV10-3
D: .
J: TRBJ2-3
size: .
CDR3: CAIRSSADTQYF
DNA: TGTGCCATCAGGAGCTCCGCAGATACGCAGTATTTT

V: TRBV6-5
D: .
J: TRBJ1-2
size: .
CDR3: CASSYSMQVRRQTF
DNA: TGTGCCAGCAGTTACTCGATGCAGGTCAGGCGTCAGACCTTC

V: TRBV6-1
D: TRBD2
J: TRBJ2-1
size: .
CDR3: CASTDSGSYEQFF
DNA: TGTGCCAGCACGGATAGCGGGAGCTATGAGCAGTTCTTC

V: TRBV2
D: .
J: TRBJ2-7
size: .
CDR3: CASSDGVLYEQYF
DNA: TGTGCCAGCAGTGACGGGGTCCTCTACGAGCAGTACTTC

V: TRBV4-2
D: TRBD1
J: TRBJ1-4
size: .
CDR3: CASGTDKLFF
DNA: TGTGCCAGCGGGACAGATAAACTGTTTTTT

V: TRBV6-5
D: TRBD1
J: TRBJ1-2
size: .
CDR3: CASSPGTAFYGYTF
DNA: TGTGCCAGCAGTCCCGGGACAGCCTTCTATGGCTACACCTTC

V: TRBV19
D: .
J: TRBJ2-1
size: .
CDR3: CASTTTRGVFDEQFF
DNA: TGTGCCAGTACCACGACCCGGGGTGTTTTCGATGAGCAGTTCTTC

V: TRBV2
D: .
J: TRBJ1-4
size: few
CDR3: CASDLRAAPSGKLFF
DNA: TGTGCCAGCGACCTGAGGGCTGCGCCATCTGGGAAACTGTTTTTT

V: TRBV2
D: .
J: TRBJ1-3
size: .
CDR3: CASKKDSGSGNTIYF
DNA: TGTGCCAGCAAAAAGGACAGCGGCTCTGGAAACACCATATATTTT

V: TRBV5-4
D: .
J: TRBJ1-1
size: .
CDR3: CASSLIKRGFAEAFF
DNA: TGTGCCAGCAGCCTTATCAAAAGGGGGTTCGCTGAAGCTTTCTTT

V: TRBV28
D: TRBD1
J: TRBJ1-2
size: .
CDR3: CASRATGPYGYTF
DNA: TGTGCCAGCAGGGCGACAGGGCCCTATGGCTACACCTTC

V: TRBV7-9
D: TRBD1
J: TRBJ2-7
size: .
CDR3: CASSLDRAEHF
DNA: TGTGCCAGCAGCCTTGACAGGGCTGAGCACTTC

V: TRBV27
D: .
J: TRBJ2-7
size: .
CDR3: CASSFGRTASYEQYF
DNA: TGTGCCAGCAGCTTCGGGCGGACAGCTTCATACGAGCAGTACTTC

V: TRBV19
D: .
J: TRBJ2-1
size: .
CDR3: CASSILRFNEQFF
DNA: TGTGCCAGTAGTATCTTGCGTTTCAATGAGCAGTTCTTC